The 32 T cell receptor beta chains reported below all come from one sample, sequenced in a study of T cells in Graves' hyperthyroidism and ophthalmopathy. The investigators amplified TCR beta CDR3 regions from RNA transcripts. The HTBI primer set was used in a first-round RT-PCR of the TCR CDR3. From the multiplex PCR reads, TCRdb called clonotypes with MiXCR, one entry per CDR3 protein. The sample shows about 37,000 distinct CDR3 sequences, about 47% of them seen only once. Sequencing was performed on blood. The receptors stem from a man aged 40-49 years with Graves' ophthalmopathy.

The chain carries TRBV20-1 and TRBJ2-1; 8 nucleotides match TRBD2. V was pared by 3 bases and J by 9 bases, with 4 bases of the junction left unmatched. This CDR3 has 12 amino acids. Per germline, CDR1 DFQATT and CDR2 SNEGSKA (reference sequence). This CDR3 reads CSARSSGPEQFF. The CDR3 region has the DNA TGCAGTGCTAGGTCTAGCGGGCCTGAGCAGTTCTTC.

By sample fraction, this clonotype is medium-sized. This chain links TRBV20-1 with TRBJ2-7; possible D gene TRBD2, 5 bases. The CDR3 runs 11 residues. The V end lost 5 bases, the J end lost 5 bases, and 10 bases lay between the germline ends. The V gene's germline CDR1 is DFQATT and CDR2 SNEGSKA (reference sequence). The CDR3: CSASSGHEQYF. The CDR3 DNA is TGCAGTGCTTCCAGCGGACACGAGCAGTACTTC.

A single count supports this clonotype. The genes are TRBV7-9 and TRBJ1-2; TRBD1 matches at 7 bases. The CDR3 loop spans 13 amino acids. Per germline, CDR1 SEHNR and CDR2 FQNEAQ (reference sequence). Trimming removed 3 bases from V and 6 bases from J; junction bases left unmatched: 4. CDR3 sequence: CASSFQGGDGYTF. The CDR3 DNA sequence: TGTGCCAGCAGCTTTCAGGGGGGAGATGGCTACACCTTC.

This clonotype came up many times. The gene calls are TRBV11-3 and TRBJ2-3, with 11 bases fitting TRBD2. CDR1 SGHNT and CDR2 YENEEA come from the germline V gene. The ends lost 5 bases at V and 0 bases at J; junction bases unmatched: 10. The length of the CDR3 is 18 residues. The chain's CDR3 is CASSPGTSGAYSTDTQYF. In DNA, the CDR3 is TGTGCCAGCAGCCCCGGGACTAGCGGAGCCTATAGCACAGATACGCAGTATTTT.

Concerning this clonotype: No conserved phenylalanine or tryptophan ends this CDR3, so it is likely a read error. It is unclear where the CDR3 begins or ends on the DNA, so no DNA is shown, and the CDR3 is as TCRdb lists it. The rearrangement links TRBV20-1 to TRBJ1-6. The CDR3 has 8 residues if both end residues are counted. Germline CDR1 and CDR2: DFQATT and SNEGSKA (reference sequence). The chain's CDR3 is CSACRETR.

The V gene is TRBV20-1, the J gene TRBJ2-1, with D perhaps TRBD1 (7 bases). There are 13 residues in the CDR3. V was cut by 3 bases and J by 12 bases, with 18 bases left in between. Germline assignment: CDR1 DFQATT and CDR2 SNEGSKA (reference sequence). The CDR3 DNA follows: TGCAGTGCTAGTGGAGGGGGCCCAGATACGCAGTTCTTC. It encodes CSASGGGPDTQFF.

J is TRBJ2-3 and V is TRBV29-1, with D possibly TRBD2 on 5 matching bases. CDR3 length: 12 amino acids. The germline CDR1 and CDR2 sequences are SQVTM and ANQGSEA. V gave up 7 bases and J gave up 3 bases, with 11 bases separating them. The CDR3 sequence: CSGGGSTDTQYF. CDR3 bases: TGCAGCGGAGGAGGTAGTACAGATACGCAGTATTTT.

To note about this clonotype: A much larger clone differs from this one at a single base, so this may be a read error. The rearrangement links TRBV18 to TRBJ2-7; perhaps TRBD1 as D (6 bases). CDR1 and CDR2 from the germline V gene are KGHSH and LQKENI. There are 14 residues in the CDR3. Trimming cost V 2 bases and J 7 bases, with 15 bases left between them. CDR3 sequence (DNA): TGTGCCAGCTCACCAGGGCAGGGGTCTAGTGAGCAGTACTTC. This codes for CASSPGQGSSEQYF.

V gene TRBV25-1 combines with J gene TRBJ1-1, with 8 bases identical to TRBD1. The CDR3 consists of 14 residues. Trimming took 4 bases from V and 1 from J; bases not matched to a gene: 2. The germline V gene has CDR1 MGHDK and CDR2 SYGVNS. CDR3 protein: CASSVTGANTEAFF. The CDR3 DNA follows: TGTGCCAGCAGTGTGACAGGGGCGAACACTGAAGCTTTCTTT.

The genes are TRBV28 and TRBJ2-2; 7 nucleotides agree with TRBD2. Germline V gives CDR1 MDHEN, CDR2 SYDVKM. The CDR3 is made up of 15 amino acids. Trimming took 1 base from V and 7 from J; bases not matched to a gene: 6. Here the CDR3 DNA reads TGTGCCAGCAGTTTATCAAGGGGAGGGAGCGGGGAGCTGTTTTTT. Protein product: CASSLSRGGSGELFF.

This clonotype has only a few counts. This sequence joins TRBV10-3 and TRBJ2-6; 7 nucleotides line up with TRBD1. CDR1 ENHRY and CDR2 SYGVKD come from the germline V gene. The CDR3 totals 15 residues. Trimming removed 5 bases from V and 4 bases from J; junction bases left unmatched: 5. The CDR3, as DNA: TGTGCCATCAGTCAACAGGGGACAGGGGCCAACGTCCTGACTTTC. Its protein is CAISQQGTGANVLTF.

CDR3 DNA: TGTGCCAGCAGCCAGGGACAGGGCCCTAGCACAGATACGCAGTATTTT. It yields the protein CASSQGQGPSTDTQYF. This chain connects TRBV11-3 to TRBJ2-3; 9 positions agree with TRBD1. Germline V gene data show CDR1 as SGHNT and CDR2 as YENEEA. The CDR3 extends over 16 amino acids. Trimming at V came to 5 bases and at J to 0 bases, leaving 6 bases not matched to a gene.

This clonotype was seen many times. The V gene is TRBV5-8, the J gene TRBJ2-7; 8 bases line up with TRBD1. The germline V gene encodes CDR1 SGHTS and CDR2 YDEGEE. Unmatched junction bases numbered 4, after V lost 2 bases and J lost 0 bases. The length of the CDR3 is 15 residues. The CDR3 region is CASSFRDRSSYEQYF. CDR3 DNA: TGTGCCAGCAGCTTCCGGGACAGGAGCTCCTACGAGCAGTACTTC.

By its share, this clonotype is medium-sized. This sequence joins TRBV29-1 and TRBJ2-1, with 10 bases that match TRBD2. After removal of 1 base from V and 10 bases from J, the junction contained 10 bases not matched to a gene. Germline V gives CDR1 SQVTM, CDR2 ANQGSEA. The CDR3 contains 15 residues. DNA for the CDR3: TGCAGCGTTGAAGGGAGTCGCCTAGCGGGAGACGAGCAGTTCTTC. Its protein is CSVEGSRLAGDEQFF.

Many counts were recorded for this clonotype. V gene TRBV20-1 combines with J gene TRBJ1-1, with a weak D call TRBD1 (6 bases). The germline V and J ends were trimmed by 0 bases and 4 bases, with 12 bases remaining between them. The CDR3 consists of 14 residues. CDR1 and CDR2 from the germline V gene are DFQATT and SNEGSKA (reference sequence). The CDR3 DNA is TGCAGTGCTAGAGATCTACAGGGAGGCACTGAAGCTTTCTTT. Translated: CSARDLQGGTEAFF.

The chain couples TRBV10-3 to TRBJ2-1; 10 positions agree with TRBD2. The J segment lost 7 bases and the V segment lost 3 bases, leaving 6 bases of the junction unmatched. The germline V gene has CDR1 ENHRY and CDR2 SYGVKD. The CDR3 extends over 15 amino acids. The CDR3 DNA reads TGTGCCATCAGTGAAAGCGGGGGGGCTGGGAATGAGCAGTTCTTC. As protein: CAISESGGAGNEQFF.

There are many counts of this clonotype. The gene calls are TRBV2 and TRBJ2-5, with TRBD2 matching over 13 bases. CDR1 and CDR2 (germline): SNHLY, FYNNEI. The CDR3 has 15 amino acids. Losses at the gene ends were 6 bases for V and 4 bases for J; bases not matched to a gene: 5. DNA of the CDR3: TGTGCCAGCAGGGATTGGACTAGCGGGGGAGAGACCCAGTACTTC. It yields the protein CASRDWTSGGETQYF.

There are many counts of this clonotype. V is TRBV7-9 and J is TRBJ1-1, with D unclear. With 5 bases removed from V and 3 bases from J, the gap between germline ends came to 13 bases. CDR3 size: 14 residues. Germline V CDR1 and CDR2: SEHNR, FQNEAQ (reference sequence). The CDR3 bases are TGTGCCAGCAGCCCACAGAGACTCCACACTGAAGCTTTCTTT. Residues: CASSPQRLHTEAFF.

J is TRBJ2-5 and V is TRBV20-1; the D is unclear. The germline V gene encodes CDR1 DFQATT and CDR2 SNEGSKA (reference sequence). This CDR3 is built from 9 residues. Trimming left V 4 bases short and J 5 bases short, with 2 bases between. The CDR3 nucleotides read TGCAGTGCTATCGAGACCCAGTACTTC. Translation gives CSAIETQYF.

For this clonotype: Its ends do not fully match the called genes, so a read error is possible. The gene calls are TRBV25-1 and TRBJ1-2; D is possibly TRBD1 (6 bases). The CDR3 has 15 residues. Germline V lookup: CDR1 MGHDK, CDR2 SYGVNS. The CDR3 region is CDSSEFKGVSSGYTF. DNA for the CDR3: TGTGACAGCAGTGAATTTAAGGGGGTCAGCTCCGGCTACACCTTC.

The chain links TRBV11-2 to TRBJ2-2; D is ambiguous. This CDR3 region has 11 residues. The V gene's germline CDR1 is SGHAT and CDR2 FQNNGV. Trimming pared 4 bases from V and 8 bases from J, leaving 5 bases between. CDR3 DNA: TGTGCCAGCAGCTCGGCAGGGGAGCTGTTTTTT. This gives the protein CASSSAGELFF.

At least ten counts were recorded for this clonotype. This chain uses TRBV20-1 with TRBJ1-6; D perhaps matches TRBD1 (5 bases). Germline lookup yields CDR1 DFQATT and CDR2 SNEGSKA (reference sequence). Trimming took 5 bases from V and 5 from J, leaving 13 bases between them. This CDR3 is 14 amino acids long. The chain's CDR3 is CSAPRWGDNSPLHF. The DNA for the CDR3 is TGCAGTGCTCCCCGTTGGGGGGATAATTCACCCCTCCACTTT.

There are many counts of this clonotype. V usage is TRBV5-4 and J usage is TRBJ2-2, with 9 bases fitting TRBD2. The V segment lost 4 bases and the J segment 3 bases; nucleotides outside the gene matches: 4. The CDR3 covers 15 residues. Looked up from germline, CDR1 is SGHNT and CDR2 is YYREEE (reference sequence). In DNA form, the CDR3 reads TGTGCCAGCAGCATAGGACTAGCGTACACCGGGGAGCTGTTTTTT. Translating it yields CASSIGLAYTGELFF.

The sample holds many counts of this clonotype. The genes are TRBV5-4 and TRBJ2-1; 8 bases agree with TRBD2. The ends lost 1 base at V and 4 bases at J; junction bases unmatched: 7. The CDR3 has 16 residues. CDR1 and CDR2 (germline): SGHNT, YYREEE (reference sequence). In DNA, the CDR3 is TGTGCCAGCAGCTTGCCCGCTAGCGGGTTTTACAATGAGCAGTTCTTC. It specifies CASSLPASGFYNEQFF.

The gene calls are TRBV7-4 and TRBJ2-2, with D possibly matching TRBD1 (7 bases). The germline V gene has CDR1 SGHVT and CDR2 SQSDAQ. Trimming left V 11 bases short and J 4 bases short, with 8 bases between. This CDR3 is built from 11 residues. Here the CDR3 DNA reads TGTGCCCAGGGGGGCACCGGGGAGCTGTTTTTT. This gives the protein CAQGGTGELFF.

This clonotype was seen many times. The gene calls are TRBV2 and TRBJ1-3; D is unclear. The CDR3 runs 14 residues. CDR1 is SNHLY, CDR2 FYNNEI, per germline. Deletions cut 4 bases from V and 3 bases from J, with 10 bases between. The CDR3, as DNA: TGTGCCAGCAGTGTACAATCTCTTGGAAACACCATATATTTT. Amino acids: CASSVQSLGNTIYF.

At least ten counts were recorded for this clonotype. The V call is TRBV12-3 or TRBV12-4, the J call TRBJ1-5, with D hard to call. The ends were cut back, 6 bases at V and 2 bases at J, with 11 bases in the middle. This CDR3 contains 14 residues. The CDR3 DNA follows: TGTGCCAGCAGCAACACTTTTGGCAATCAGCCCCAGCATTTT. This gives the protein CASSNTFGNQPQHF.

The chain uses TRBV6-5 and TRBJ2-7; perhaps TRBD2 as D (5 bases). The CDR3 is 14 amino acids. The germline gives CDR1 MNHEY, CDR2 SVGAGI. The DNA of the CDR3 is TGTGTTAGCAGTACCGGGATAACGTCCTACGAGCAGTACTTC. Translating it yields CVSSTGITSYEQYF.

This clonotype occurred many times. The chain uses TRBV3-1 and TRBJ2-1; D is unclear. Germline V gene sequence: CDR1 LGHDT, CDR2 YNNKEL (reference sequence). V was pared by 1 base and J by 1 base, with 5 bases between. This CDR3 is 14 amino acids long. CDR3: CASSQAASYNEQFF. DNA for the CDR3: TGTGCCAGCAGCCAAGCCGCTTCCTACAATGAGCAGTTCTTC.

In its sample, this clonotype was seen many times. The chain combines TRBV7-3 with TRBJ2-6; 14 nucleotides align to TRBD2. The CDR3 sequence is 19 residues long. CDR1 is SGHTA, CDR2 FQGTGA, per germline. Germline trimming cut 4 bases from V and 0 bases from J; bases unmatched to any gene: 5. CDR3 bases: TGTGCCAGCAGCTCGACTAGCGGGAGGGTCGGCTCTGGGGCCAACGTCCTGACTTTC. It is translated as CASSSTSGRVGSGANVLTF. The whole variable domain, filled in from reference TRBV7-3 and TRBJ2-6, reads GAGVSQTPSNKVTEKGKYVELRCDPISGHTALYWYRQSLGQGPEFLIYFQGTGAADDSGLPNDRFFAVRPEGSVSTLKIQRTERGDSAVYLCASSSTSGRVGSGANVLTFGAGSRLTVL.

In DNA form, the CDR3 reads TGCGCCAGCAGTCCCGACAGGGACGGAAAACTGTTTTTT. Translating it yields CASSPDRDGKLFF. V is TRBV10-1 and J is TRBJ1-4; TRBD1 agrees at 7 bases. The CDR3 runs 13 residues. Germline V gene lookup returns CDR1 WNHNN and CDR2 SYGVQD (reference sequence). V lost 5 bases, J lost 10 bases, and 7 bases stayed unmatched.

This clonotype was found many times. V usage is TRBV6-1 and J usage is TRBJ1-2; no reliable D call. V was clipped by 3 bases and J by 2 bases, with 16 bases between them. CDR3 length: 16 amino acids. The germline gives CDR1 MNHNS, CDR2 SASEGT. The CDR3 region has the DNA TGTGCCAGCAGTGACCCCAGTGGAAACCCAAACTATGGCTACACCTTC. This gives the protein CASSDPSGNPNYGYTF.